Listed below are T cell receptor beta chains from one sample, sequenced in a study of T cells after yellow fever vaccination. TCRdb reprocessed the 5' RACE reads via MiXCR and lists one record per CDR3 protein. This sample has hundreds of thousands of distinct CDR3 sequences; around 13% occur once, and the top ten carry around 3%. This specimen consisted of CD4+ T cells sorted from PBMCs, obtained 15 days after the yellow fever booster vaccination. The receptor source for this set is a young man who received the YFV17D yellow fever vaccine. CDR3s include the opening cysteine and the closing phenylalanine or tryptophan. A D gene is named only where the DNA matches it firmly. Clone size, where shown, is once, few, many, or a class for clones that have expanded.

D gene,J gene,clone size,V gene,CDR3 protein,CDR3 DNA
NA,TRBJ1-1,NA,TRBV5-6,CASSLVGRANTEAFF,TGTGCCAGCAGCTTGGTGGGACGGGCGAACACTGAAGCTTTCTTT
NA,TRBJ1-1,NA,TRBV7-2,CASSSSPGSVIAFF,TGTGCCAGCAGCTCTTCCCCAGGGTCGGTGATCGCTTTCTTT
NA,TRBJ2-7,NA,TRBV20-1,CSAMPGANEQYF,TGCAGTGCTATGCCCGGGGCGAACGAGCAGTACTTC
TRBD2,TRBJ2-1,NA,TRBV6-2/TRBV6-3,CASSYLVAGGHNEQFF,TGTGCCAGCAGTTACTTGGTAGCGGGGGGTCACAATGAGCAGTTCTTC
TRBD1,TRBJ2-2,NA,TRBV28,CASDTGGAGTGELFF,TGTGCCAGCGATACAGGGGGCGCTGGGACCGGGGAGCTGTTTTTT
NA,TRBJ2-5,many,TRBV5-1,CASSLDSPTGETQYF,TGCGCCAGCAGCTTGGACAGTCCAACTGGGGAGACCCAGTACTTC
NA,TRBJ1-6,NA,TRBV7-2,CASSLGGRDSPLHF,TGTGCCAGCAGCTTAGGGGGTCGTGATTCACCCCTCCACTTT
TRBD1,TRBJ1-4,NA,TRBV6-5,CASKRIAGQGPLVEKLFF,TGTGCCAGCAAACGTATCGCGGGACAGGGCCCCCTTGTTGAAAAACTGTTTTTT
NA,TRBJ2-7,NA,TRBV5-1,CASSPGGGPVREQYF,TGCGCCAGCAGCCCAGGGGGGGGCCCGGTACGCGAGCAGTACTTC
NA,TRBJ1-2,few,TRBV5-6,CASSPTVDYGYTF,TGTGCCAGCAGCCCGACAGTGGACTATGGCTACACCTTC
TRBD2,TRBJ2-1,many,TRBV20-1,CSARDIAGGLKQFF,TGCAGTGCTAGAGATATAGCGGGGGGCCTCAAGCAGTTCTTC
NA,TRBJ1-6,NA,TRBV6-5,CASSYDRDTNSPLHF,TGTGCCAGCAGTTACGACCGGGACACCAATTCACCCCTCCACTTT
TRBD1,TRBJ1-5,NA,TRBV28,CASTGGNQPQHF,TGTGCCAGTACAGGGGGCAATCAGCCCCAGCATTTT
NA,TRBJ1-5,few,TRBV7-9,CASSLEGEYGNQPQHF,TGTGCCAGCAGCTTAGAGGGGGAGTACGGGAATCAGCCCCAGCATTTT
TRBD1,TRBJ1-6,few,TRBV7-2,CASSQRQGGSYNSPLHF,TGTGCCAGCAGCCAGAGACAGGGCGGCTCCTATAATTCACCCCTCCACTTT
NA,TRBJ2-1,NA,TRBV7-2,CASSSLGRISSYNEQFF,TGTGCCAGCAGCTCCCTGGGGAGAATCAGCTCCTACAATGAGCAGTTCTTC
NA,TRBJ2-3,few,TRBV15,CATSRDPRADTQYF,TGTGCCACCAGCAGAGATCCCAGGGCAGATACGCAGTATTTT
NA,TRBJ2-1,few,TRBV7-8,CASSSLVHNEQFF,TGTGCCAGCAGCTCACTAGTACACAATGAGCAGTTCTTC
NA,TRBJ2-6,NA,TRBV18,CASSPSVGSGANVLTF,TGTGCCAGCTCACCATCCGTCGGCTCTGGGGCCAACGTCCTGACTTTC
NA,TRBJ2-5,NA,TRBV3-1,CASSQEVETQYF,TGTGCCAGCAGCCAAGAGGTAGAGACCCAGTACTTC
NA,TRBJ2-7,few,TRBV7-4,CASSLIGCEQYF,TGTGCCAGCAGCTTAATAGGCTGCGAGCAGTACTTC
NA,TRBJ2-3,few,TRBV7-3,CASSLGRVTDTQYF,TGTGCCAGCAGCTTAGGCAGGGTTACAGATACGCAGTATTTT
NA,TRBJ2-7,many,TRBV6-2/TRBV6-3,CASSSRQGYEQYF,TGTGCCAGCAGTTCTCGTCAGGGATACGAGCAGTACTTC
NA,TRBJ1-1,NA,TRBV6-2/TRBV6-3,CASRDPYVNTEAFF,TGTGCCAGCAGGGACCCGTACGTGAACACTGAAGCTTTCTTT
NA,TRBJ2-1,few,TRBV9,CASSRDGGTYNEQFF,TGTGCCAGCAGCCGCGACGGAGGGACCTACAATGAGCAGTTCTTC
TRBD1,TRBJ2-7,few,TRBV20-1,CSASTGTLDEQYF,TGCAGTGCCTCGACAGGGACCCTTGACGAGCAGTACTTC
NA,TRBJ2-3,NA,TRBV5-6,CASSPLGGSGGRGDTQYF,TGTGCCAGCAGCCCCTTGGGGGGGAGCGGGGGCAGGGGGGATACGCAGTATTTT
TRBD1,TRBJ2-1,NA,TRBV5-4,CASSLDRGSREQFF,TGTGCCAGCAGCCTGGACAGGGGAAGTCGTGAGCAGTTCTTC
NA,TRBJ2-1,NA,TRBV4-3,CASSQDHRALLFF,TGCGCCAGCAGCCAAGACCACCGAGCCCTCCTGTTCTTC
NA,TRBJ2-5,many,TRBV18,CASSPNQETQYF,TGTGCCAGCTCACCAAACCAAGAGACCCAGTACTTC
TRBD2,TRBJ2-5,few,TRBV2,CASTSGREETQYF,TGTGCCAGCACCTCTGGGAGGGAAGAGACCCAGTACTTC
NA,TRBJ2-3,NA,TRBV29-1,CSVEAPLGVVTDTQYF,TGCAGCGTTGAAGCTCCACTAGGAGTTGTAACAGATACGCAGTATTTT
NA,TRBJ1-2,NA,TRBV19,CASKIGAPGVVYGYTF,TGTGCCTCGAAGATAGGGGCGCCCGGGGTAGTCTATGGCTACACCTTC
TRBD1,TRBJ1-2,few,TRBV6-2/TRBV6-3,CASSGQGHGYTF,TGTGCCAGCAGTGGACAGGGCCATGGCTACACCTTC
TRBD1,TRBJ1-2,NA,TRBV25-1,CASSEVLGQGRLGYTF,TGTGCCAGCAGTGAAGTTCTAGGACAGGGGCGATTGGGCTACACCTTC
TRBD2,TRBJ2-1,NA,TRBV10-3,CAISEKGTSGGIGNEQFF,TGTGCCATCAGTGAGAAGGGGACTAGCGGGGGAATAGGCAATGAGCAGTTCTTC
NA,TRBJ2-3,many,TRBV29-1,CSVLLPPGSDTQYF,TGCAGCGTTCTCTTGCCTCCCGGATCAGATACGCAGTATTTT
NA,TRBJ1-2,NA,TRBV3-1,CASSQGEEGYTF,TGTGCCAGCAGCCAAGGGGAGGAAGGCTACACCTTC
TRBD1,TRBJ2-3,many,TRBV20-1,CSARRQGRTDTQYF,TGCAGTGCCAGACGACAGGGACGAACAGATACGCAGTATTTT
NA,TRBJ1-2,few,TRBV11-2,CASSSGARGYTF,TGTGCCAGCAGCTCGGGAGCGCGTGGCTACACCTTC
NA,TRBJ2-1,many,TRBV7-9,CASSFGHGDEQFF,TGTGCCAGCAGCTTCGGGCATGGGGATGAGCAGTTCTTC
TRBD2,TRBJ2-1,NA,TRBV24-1,CATSGAGGGNEQFF,TGTGCCACCAGTGGAGCGGGGGGCGGCAATGAGCAGTTCTTC
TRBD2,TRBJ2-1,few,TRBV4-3,CASSQAGAAGAYNEQFF,TGCGCCAGCAGCCAGGCGGGGGCAGCGGGAGCATACAATGAGCAGTTCTTC